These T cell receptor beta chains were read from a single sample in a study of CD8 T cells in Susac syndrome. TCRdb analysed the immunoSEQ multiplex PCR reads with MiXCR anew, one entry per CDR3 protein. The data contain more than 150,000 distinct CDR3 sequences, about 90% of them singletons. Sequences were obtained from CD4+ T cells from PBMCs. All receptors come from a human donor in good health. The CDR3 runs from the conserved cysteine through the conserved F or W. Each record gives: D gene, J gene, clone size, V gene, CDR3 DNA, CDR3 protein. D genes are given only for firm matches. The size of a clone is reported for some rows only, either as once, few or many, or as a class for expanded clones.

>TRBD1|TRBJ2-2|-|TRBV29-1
TGCAGCGTTGAAGAAGGAGGACAGGGGAAAATATCGAACACCGGGGAGCTGTTTTTT
CSVEEGGQGKISNTGELFF
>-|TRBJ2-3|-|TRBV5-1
TGCGCCAGTTCCTCCGGGACGGTCACAGATACGCAGTATTTT
CASSSGTVTDTQYF
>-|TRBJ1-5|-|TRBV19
TGTGCCAGTAGTATTGGTCTTGGCGTTGCTCAGCCCCAGCATTTT
CASSIGLGVAQPQHF
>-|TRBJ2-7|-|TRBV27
TGTGCCAGCAGTTTAATGTACTCCGTAAAATTGGACTTC
CASSLMYSVKLDF
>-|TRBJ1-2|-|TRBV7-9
TGTGCCAGCAGCCACCAGCAGGGTGCCTATGGCTACACCTTC
CASSHQQGAYGYTF
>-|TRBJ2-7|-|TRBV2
TGTGCCAGCGCTCCAGGAGGCGAGCAGTACTTC
CASAPGGEQYF
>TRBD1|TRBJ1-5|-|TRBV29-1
TGCAGCGTCGTCGGACAGGCTAATCAGCCCCAGCATTTT
CSVVGQANQPQHF
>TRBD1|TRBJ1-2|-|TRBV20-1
TGCAGTGCACCGACAGGGGCACATGGCTACACCTTC
CSAPTGAHGYTF
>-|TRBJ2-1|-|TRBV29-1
TGCAGCGTCCGGGGGCCCCAAGAAGAGCAGTTCTTC
CSVRGPQEEQFF
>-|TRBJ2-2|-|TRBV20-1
TGCAGTGCAGCCCGGCCTGAGGCAGGGACCGGGGAGCTGTTTTTT
CSAARPEAGTGELFF
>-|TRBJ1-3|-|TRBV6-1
TGTGCCAGCAGTGACCTTTTCGCCGATCGACCTGGAAACACCATATATTTT
CASSDLFADRPGNTIYF
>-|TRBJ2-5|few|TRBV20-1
TGCAGTGCTGGGCAGGGGCCGGGGGAGACCCAGTACTTC
CSAGQGPGETQYF
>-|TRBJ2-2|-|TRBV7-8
TGTGCCAGCAGTCGGGATTACGGGGAGCTGTTTTTT
CASSRDYGELFF
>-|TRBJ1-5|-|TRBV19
TGTGCCAGTAGTATGCGGGGGGGCGATCAGCCCCAGCATTTT
CASSMRGGDQPQHF
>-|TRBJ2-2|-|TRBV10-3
TGTGCCATCAAAAGGGGCACCGGGGAGCTGTTTTTT
CAIKRGTGELFF
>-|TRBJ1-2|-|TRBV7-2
TGTGCCAGCAGCTTAAGACGGGACCCCACCTTC
CASSLRRDPTF
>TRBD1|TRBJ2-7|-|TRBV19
TGTGCCAGTAGTATCCCCGGGACAGGGTACGAGCAGTACTTC
CASSIPGTGYEQYF
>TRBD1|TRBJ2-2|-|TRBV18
TGTGCCAGCTCCCGACAGGGGGCCGCCGGGGAGCTGTTTTTT
CASSRQGAAGELFF